These T cell receptor beta chains were read from a single sample in a study of early T cells in non-severe SARS-CoV-2 infection. TCRdb recomputed calls from the 5' RACE reads with MiXCR, one row per CDR3 protein. Of about 61,000 distinct CDR3 sequences detected, roughly 10% appear once; the ten largest clones hold more than 1.5%. The sample was whole blood. These receptors were obtained from an adult who was a healthcare worker with PCR-confirmed SARS-CoV-2 infection or an uninfected control (not recorded which). Each CDR3 is given with its conserved first and last residue. The D gene is left open where the match is weak. Clone size is not always given. Where it is, it says once, few, many or a class for expanded clones.

j_call: TRBJ2-1
clone_size: many
v_call: TRBV9
d_call: TRBD2
cdr3_nt: TGTGCCAGCAGCGTAGTGGCTAGCGGGGGGAGATACAATGAGCAGTTCTTC
cdr3_aa: CASSVVASGGRYNEQFF

j_call: TRBJ1-4
clone_size: many
v_call: TRBV7-9
d_call: TRBD1
cdr3_nt: TGTGCCAGCAGTCCAAAGACAGGGGGCCATGAAAAACTGTTTTTT
cdr3_aa: CASSPKTGGHEKLFF

j_call: TRBJ2-6
clone_size: few
v_call: TRBV12-3/TRBV12-4
d_call: -
cdr3_nt: TGTGCCAGCACCCTCAGTGGGGCCAACGTCCTGACTTTC
cdr3_aa: CASTLSGANVLTF

j_call: TRBJ2-1
clone_size: -
v_call: TRBV6-5
d_call: -
cdr3_nt: TGTGCCAGCAGTCGTCCACGGGGGGCGAGTGAGCAGTTCTTC
cdr3_aa: CASSRPRGASEQFF

j_call: TRBJ2-7
clone_size: many
v_call: TRBV28
d_call: -
cdr3_nt: TGTGCCAGCAGAACAGGGAGTTACGAGCAGTACTTC
cdr3_aa: CASRTGSYEQYF

j_call: TRBJ2-4
clone_size: many
v_call: TRBV29-1
d_call: -
cdr3_nt: TGCAGCGTTGTATTCGGACGGGACCCAGTCGTTCAGTACTTC
cdr3_aa: CSVVFGRDPVVQYF

j_call: TRBJ1-5
clone_size: many
v_call: TRBV5-6
d_call: -
cdr3_nt: TGTGCCAGCAGCTGGGGGTATAGCAATCAGCCCCAGCATTTT
cdr3_aa: CASSWGYSNQPQHF

j_call: TRBJ1-6
clone_size: many
v_call: TRBV5-5
d_call: -
cdr3_nt: TGTGCCAGCAGGAACCGCCACAAGCCTAATTCACCCCTCCACTTT
cdr3_aa: CASRNRHKPNSPLHF

j_call: TRBJ2-4
clone_size: many
v_call: TRBV12-5
d_call: TRBD2
cdr3_nt: TGTGCTAGTGGTTTGGCTACCCTGGGGACTAAGAACATTCAGTACTTC
cdr3_aa: CASGLATLGTKNIQYF

j_call: TRBJ1-2
clone_size: many
v_call: TRBV6-5
d_call: -
cdr3_nt: TGTGCCAGCAGAGACCGGGACGTCCCTTTTGGCGGCTACACCTTC
cdr3_aa: CASRDRDVPFGGYTF

j_call: TRBJ2-5
clone_size: -
v_call: TRBV5-1
d_call: -
cdr3_nt: TGCGCCAGCAGCCCAAGACCGGCGGGAGAGACCCAGTACTTC
cdr3_aa: CASSPRPAGETQYF

j_call: TRBJ1-2
clone_size: many
v_call: TRBV5-1
d_call: -
cdr3_nt: TGCGCCAGCAGCCTGGACAGCCCTCATGGCTACACCTTC
cdr3_aa: CASSLDSPHGYTF

j_call: TRBJ1-2
clone_size: few
v_call: TRBV6-5
d_call: -
cdr3_nt: TGTGCCAGCAGTTACTCCACAACATCTAACTATGGCTACACCTTC
cdr3_aa: CASSYSTTSNYGYTF

j_call: TRBJ1-1
clone_size: -
v_call: TRBV29-1
d_call: -
cdr3_nt: TGCAGCGTTGAGCGTCCCCTGAACACTGAAGCTTTCTTT
cdr3_aa: CSVERPLNTEAFF

j_call: TRBJ2-1
clone_size: -
v_call: TRBV20-1
d_call: TRBD2
cdr3_nt: TGCAGTGCCCCTCCCCGAGGCGGGGGGATTATCTACAATGAGCAGTTCTTC
cdr3_aa: CSAPPRGGGIIYNEQFF

j_call: TRBJ1-2
clone_size: many
v_call: TRBV7-9
d_call: -
cdr3_nt: TGTGCCAGCAGCCCCCGTGGGGGGACCAACTATGGCTACACCTTC
cdr3_aa: CASSPRGGTNYGYTF

j_call: TRBJ1-5
clone_size: few
v_call: TRBV30
d_call: TRBD1
cdr3_nt: TGTGCCTGGAGCGGGACAGGGCCCAATCAGCCCCAGCATTTT
cdr3_aa: CAWSGTGPNQPQHF

j_call: TRBJ2-7
clone_size: once
v_call: TRBV5-1
d_call: -
cdr3_nt: TGCGCCAGCGGAAAGGGGAACTCCTACGAGCAGTACTTC
cdr3_aa: CASGKGNSYEQYF

j_call: TRBJ2-1
clone_size: few
v_call: TRBV2
d_call: TRBD1
cdr3_nt: TGTGCCAGCAGTCAGACAGGGGTGAACTACAATGAGCAGTTCTTC
cdr3_aa: CASSQTGVNYNEQFF

j_call: TRBJ1-6
clone_size: -
v_call: TRBV6-1
d_call: -
cdr3_nt: TGTGCCAGCAGTGAAGAGGGATTAAGGAATTCACCCCTCCACTTT
cdr3_aa: CASSEEGLRNSPLHF

j_call: TRBJ1-2
clone_size: once
v_call: TRBV12-3/TRBV12-4
d_call: -
cdr3_nt: TGTGCCAGCAGTTTAGCAGCAGGGGCCGGCTACACCTTC
cdr3_aa: CASSLAAGAGYTF

j_call: TRBJ1-4
clone_size: many
v_call: TRBV9
d_call: TRBD1
cdr3_nt: TGTGCCAGCAGCGTACTCTCAGGGGGAGGTGAAAAACTGTTTTTT
cdr3_aa: CASSVLSGGGEKLFF

j_call: TRBJ2-1
clone_size: many
v_call: TRBV7-8
d_call: -
cdr3_nt: TGTGCCAGCAGCCCCAGGACGGCCTACAATGAGCAGTTCTTC
cdr3_aa: CASSPRTAYNEQFF

j_call: TRBJ1-2
clone_size: few
v_call: TRBV6-5
d_call: -
cdr3_nt: TGTGCCAGCAGTTTTTCGGGTAGCTATGGCTACACCTTC
cdr3_aa: CASSFSGSYGYTF

j_call: TRBJ1-4
clone_size: many
v_call: TRBV19
d_call: -
cdr3_nt: TGTGCCAGTAGCACGGGGTTTAGAAATGAAAAACTGTTTTTT
cdr3_aa: CASSTGFRNEKLFF

j_call: TRBJ2-4
clone_size: many
v_call: TRBV7-9
d_call: TRBD1
cdr3_nt: TGTGCCAGCAGCGGCTCGGACAGGGCAGCCAAAAACATTCAGTACTTC
cdr3_aa: CASSGSDRAAKNIQYF

j_call: TRBJ2-3
clone_size: many
v_call: TRBV11-2
d_call: -
cdr3_nt: TGTGCCAGCAGCCCCACTACCTTATCCACAGATACGCAGTATTTT
cdr3_aa: CASSPTTLSTDTQYF

j_call: TRBJ1-1
clone_size: -
v_call: TRBV6-1
d_call: -
cdr3_nt: TGTGTAGCTTCCGACAGGCCAATGAACACTGAAGCTTTCTTT
cdr3_aa: CVASDRPMNTEAFF

j_call: TRBJ1-1
clone_size: many
v_call: TRBV12-3/TRBV12-4
d_call: -
cdr3_nt: TGTGCCCTAAGGGTGTCCCCGAACACTGAAGCTTTCTTT
cdr3_aa: CALRVSPNTEAFF

j_call: TRBJ1-6
clone_size: few
v_call: TRBV7-8
d_call: -
cdr3_nt: TGTGCCAGCAGCTCGTCGGGCCTCGACGCGCCCCTCCACTTT
cdr3_aa: CASSSSGLDAPLHF

j_call: TRBJ1-6
clone_size: -
v_call: TRBV2
d_call: -
cdr3_nt: TGTGCCAGCAGGATGACAGAATATAATTCACCCCTCCACTTT
cdr3_aa: CASRMTEYNSPLHF

j_call: TRBJ2-4
clone_size: few
v_call: TRBV7-9
d_call: -
cdr3_nt: TGTGCCAGCAGCTCCTCAAGGGAATTAGCCAAAAACATTCAGTACTTC
cdr3_aa: CASSSSRELAKNIQYF

j_call: TRBJ2-2
clone_size: -
v_call: TRBV27
d_call: TRBD2
cdr3_nt: TGTGCCAGCAGTCCCGGGACTAGCGGGGGGATTAGAACCGGGGAGCTGTTTTTT
cdr3_aa: CASSPGTSGGIRTGELFF

j_call: TRBJ2-3
clone_size: many
v_call: TRBV10-1
d_call: -
cdr3_nt: TGCGCCAGCAGTGACGGTGGTCTGGGAGATACGCAGTATTTT
cdr3_aa: CASSDGGLGDTQYF

j_call: TRBJ1-6
clone_size: -
v_call: TRBV10-3
d_call: -
cdr3_nt: TGTGCCATCAGTGAGTCGACTGAAACCTATTCACCCCTCCACTTT
cdr3_aa: CAISESTETYSPLHF

j_call: TRBJ1-1
clone_size: many
v_call: TRBV12-3/TRBV12-4
d_call: -
cdr3_nt: TGTGCCAGCAGTCACCGGAACACTGAAGCTTTCTTT
cdr3_aa: CASSHRNTEAFF

j_call: TRBJ1-5
clone_size: -
v_call: TRBV19
d_call: -
cdr3_nt: TGTGCCAGTAGTATTAGACAGGCCAATCAGCCCCAGCATTTT
cdr3_aa: CASSIRQANQPQHF

j_call: TRBJ1-1
clone_size: many
v_call: TRBV20-1
d_call: TRBD1
cdr3_nt: TGCAGTGCGCCCAACGACAGGGTGCGCACTGAAGCTTTCTTT
cdr3_aa: CSAPNDRVRTEAFF

j_call: TRBJ2-3
clone_size: -
v_call: TRBV29-1
d_call: -
cdr3_nt: TGCAGCGTTGACGCCGGGAGCGCAGGCAGGGATTTT
cdr3_aa: CSVDAGSAGRDF

j_call: TRBJ1-1
clone_size: many
v_call: TRBV11-2
d_call: -
cdr3_nt: TGTGCCAGCAGCTGGGAAGGGACTGAAGCTTTCTTT
cdr3_aa: CASSWEGTEAFF

j_call: TRBJ2-7
clone_size: -
v_call: TRBV4-1
d_call: TRBD2
cdr3_nt: TGCGCCAGCAGCCAAGTCATCATTAGCGGGGGAACTGACGAGCAGTACTTC
cdr3_aa: CASSQVIISGGTDEQYF

j_call: TRBJ2-1
clone_size: once
v_call: TRBV7-9
d_call: -
cdr3_nt: TGTGCCAGCAGCCCACTCTGGCCCCGCGGGTACAATGAGCAGTTCTTC
cdr3_aa: CASSPLWPRGYNEQFF

j_call: TRBJ1-1
clone_size: few
v_call: TRBV6-2/TRBV6-3
d_call: -
cdr3_nt: TGTGCCAGCAGCCGATACGCGGCGGGCACTGAAGCTTTCTTT
cdr3_aa: CASSRYAAGTEAFF

j_call: TRBJ2-1
clone_size: many
v_call: TRBV27
d_call: -
cdr3_nt: TGTGCCAGCACCCCCGGGAGCTCCTACAATGAGCAGTTCTTC
cdr3_aa: CASTPGSSYNEQFF

j_call: TRBJ2-4
clone_size: -
v_call: TRBV9
d_call: -
cdr3_nt: TGTGCCAGCAGCGTAGGGGGAATCCTAGCCAAAAACATTCAGTACTTC
cdr3_aa: CASSVGGILAKNIQYF

j_call: TRBJ2-7
clone_size: -
v_call: TRBV12-3/TRBV12-4
d_call: -
cdr3_nt: TGTGCCAGCAGTTTCACCAGGGGAGAAGAGCAGTACTTC
cdr3_aa: CASSFTRGEEQYF

j_call: TRBJ1-1
clone_size: many
v_call: TRBV10-3
d_call: -
cdr3_nt: TGTGCCATCAGTGATTCCGGTACGGGACCCCGGGGCACTGAAGCTTTCTTT
cdr3_aa: CAISDSGTGPRGTEAFF